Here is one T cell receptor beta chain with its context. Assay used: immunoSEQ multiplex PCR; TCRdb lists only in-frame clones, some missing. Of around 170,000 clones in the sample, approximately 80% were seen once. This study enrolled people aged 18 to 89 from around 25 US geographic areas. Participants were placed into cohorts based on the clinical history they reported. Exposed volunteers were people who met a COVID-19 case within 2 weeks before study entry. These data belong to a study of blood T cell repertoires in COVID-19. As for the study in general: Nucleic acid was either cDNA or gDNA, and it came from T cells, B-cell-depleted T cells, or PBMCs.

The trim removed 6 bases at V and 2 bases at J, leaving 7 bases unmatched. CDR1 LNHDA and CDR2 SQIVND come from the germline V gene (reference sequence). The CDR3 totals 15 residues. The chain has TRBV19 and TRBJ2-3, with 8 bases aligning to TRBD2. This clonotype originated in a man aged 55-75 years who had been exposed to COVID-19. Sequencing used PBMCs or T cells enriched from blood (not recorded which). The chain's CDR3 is CASRSASGHTDTQYF. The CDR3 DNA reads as TGTGCCAGTAGGTCGGCTAGCGGGCACACAGATACGCAGTATTTT.